These T cell receptor beta chains were read from a single sample in a study of blood T cell repertoires in COVID-19. Profiled with immunoSEQ multiplex PCR; TCRdb holds only in-frame clones, not every one. The table records about 170,000 clones, approximately 85% of them present only once. The sequenced sample consisted of peripheral blood. All receptors derive from a woman older than 75 with COVID-19, enrolled during active disease. Each CDR3 is given with its conserved first and last residue. Fields, in order: clone size, V gene, J gene, CDR3 protein. The listing skips clone size in some rows; elsewhere it reads once, few, many or a size class.

.	TRBV5-6	TRBJ1-2	CASSEGGGYYGYTF
.	TRBV11-2	TRBJ2-3	CASSLVTSGSKDTQYF
.	TRBV3-1/TRBV3-2	TRBJ2-3	CASSRNRGTDTQYF
.	TRBV19	TRBJ2-5	CASSTTPGRGRDDQYF
few	TRBV7-9	TRBJ1-1	CASRGNRGHTEAFF
.	TRBV4-1	TRBJ2-5	CASSQRKGRGETQYF
.	TRBV19	TRBJ2-4	CASRRGTGRDIQYF
.	TRBV7-2	TRBJ2-5	CASSLDLSGRQETQYF
.	TRBV2	TRBJ2-5	CASRPVGGPTQYF
.	TRBV2	TRBJ1-6	CASSDGGGWNSPLHF
.	TRBV3-1/TRBV3-2	TRBJ1-5	CASSQDRQRTGGNQPQHF
.	TRBV6-1	TRBJ2-6	CASSVASGASGANVLTF
.	TRBV11-2	TRBJ2-1	CASSRGTGVGNEQFF
.	TRBV19	TRBJ2-1	CASSPGTSGAVGVYEQFF
.	TRBV6-1	TRBJ2-7	CASSDQGAYEQYF
.	TRBV6-6	TRBJ2-7	CASSYGTGVEQYF
.	TRBV19	TRBJ1-2	CASSPLTENYGYTF